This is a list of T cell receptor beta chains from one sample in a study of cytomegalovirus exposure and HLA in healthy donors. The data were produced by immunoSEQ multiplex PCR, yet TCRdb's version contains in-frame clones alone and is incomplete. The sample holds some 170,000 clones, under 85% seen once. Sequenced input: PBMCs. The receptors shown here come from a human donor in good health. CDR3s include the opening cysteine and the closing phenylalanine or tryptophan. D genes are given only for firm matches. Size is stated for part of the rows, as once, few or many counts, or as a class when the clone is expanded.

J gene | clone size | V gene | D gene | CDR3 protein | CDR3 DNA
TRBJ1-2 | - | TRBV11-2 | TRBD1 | CASSLDRGLDGYTF | TGTGCCAGCAGCTTGGACAGGGGGCTTGACGGCTACACCTTC
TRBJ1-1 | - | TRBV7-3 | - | CASSLTLGEGTEAFF | TGTGCCAGCAGCTTAACTTTAGGGGAAGGCACTGAAGCTTTCTTT
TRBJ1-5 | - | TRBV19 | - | CASSIYSGGVNQPQHF | TGTGCCAGTAGTATATATTCGGGAGGGGTCAATCAGCCCCAGCATTTT
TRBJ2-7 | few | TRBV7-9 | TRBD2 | CASSFVGGVGVPYEQYF | TGTGCCAGCAGCTTCGTGGGGGGGGTGGGAGTACCTTACGAGCAGTACTTC
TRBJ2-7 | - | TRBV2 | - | CASSLKRRASYEQYF | TGTGCCAGCAGTCTAAAGCGGAGAGCCTCCTACGAGCAGTACTTC
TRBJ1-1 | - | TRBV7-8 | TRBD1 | CASSLSSVQGAAFF | TGTGCCAGCAGCTTATCCAGCGTGCAGGGGGCAGCTTTCTTT
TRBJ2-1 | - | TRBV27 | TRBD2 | CASSLLTSGGPYNEQFF | TGTGCCAGCAGTTTGCTGACTAGCGGGGGGCCGTACAATGAGCAGTTCTTC
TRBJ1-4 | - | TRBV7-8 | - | CASSLVGAEKLFF | TGTGCCAGCAGCTTAGTTGGGGCTGAAAAACTGTTTTTT
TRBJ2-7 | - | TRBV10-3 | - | CAIREDRAYEQYF | TGTGCCATCAGAGAGGACAGAGCCTACGAGCAGTACTTC
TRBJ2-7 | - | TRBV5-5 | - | CASGEGVYEQYF | TGTGCCAGCGGGGAGGGGGTCTACGAGCAGTACTTC
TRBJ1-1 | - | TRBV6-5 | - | CASSYLSEAFF | TGTGCCAGCAGTTACCTATCTGAAGCTTTCTTT
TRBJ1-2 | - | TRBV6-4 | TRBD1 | CAGDRTGPTSTYTF | TGTGCCGGGGACAGGACAGGGCCGACTTCTACCTACACCTTC
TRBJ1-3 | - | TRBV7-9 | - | CASTVTVQGIGNTIYF | TGTGCCAGCACCGTCACGGTACAGGGTATCGGAAACACCATATATTTT
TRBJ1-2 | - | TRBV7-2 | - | CASSISINYGYTF | TGTGCCAGCAGCATCAGTATAAACTATGGCTACACCTTC
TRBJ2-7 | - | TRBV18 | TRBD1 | CASSPDSGQGSDEQYF | TGTGCCAGCTCACCCGACTCGGGACAGGGGTCTGACGAGCAGTACTTC
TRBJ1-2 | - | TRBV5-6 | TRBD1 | CASSSLDRDWNYGYTF | TGTGCCAGCAGCTCGTTAGACAGGGATTGGAACTATGGCTACACCTTC
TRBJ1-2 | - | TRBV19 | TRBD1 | CASSFQGAHYGYTF | TGTGCCAGTAGTTTTCAGGGGGCTCACTATGGCTACACCTTC
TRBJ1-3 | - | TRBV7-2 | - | CASSLAAGSGNTIYF | TGTGCCAGCAGCTTAGCGGCAGGCTCTGGAAACACCATATATTTT
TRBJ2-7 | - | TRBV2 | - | CASRPTGIYEQYF | TGTGCCAGCAGGCCCACAGGGATCTACGAGCAGTACTTC
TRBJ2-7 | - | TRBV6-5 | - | CASRTQVSLTYEQYF | TGTGCCAGCAGGACACAGGTTAGCCTTACCTACGAGCAGTACTTC
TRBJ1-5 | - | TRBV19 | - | CASRSGVGPQHF | TGTGCCAGTCGGTCAGGGGTTGGACCCCAGCATTTT
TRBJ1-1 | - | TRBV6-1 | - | CASGGGGGIGQFF | TGTGCCAGCGGGGGAGGGGGAGGAATAGGTCAGTTCTTT
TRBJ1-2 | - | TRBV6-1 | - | CASSEGRAYTF | TGTGCCAGCAGTGAAGGCAGGGCCTACACCTTC
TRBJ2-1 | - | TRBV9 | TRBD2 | CASSVATGGDDEQFF | TGTGCCAGCAGCGTAGCAACGGGGGGGGACGATGAGCAGTTCTTC
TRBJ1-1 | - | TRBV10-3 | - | CAISLTGNTEAFF | TGTGCCATCAGTTTGACGGGGAACACTGAAGCTTTCTTT
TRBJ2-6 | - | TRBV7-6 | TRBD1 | CASSYGRDRGSGANVLTF | TGTGCCAGCAGCTACGGCCGGGACAGGGGTTCTGGGGCCAACGTCCTGACTTTC
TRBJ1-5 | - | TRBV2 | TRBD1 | CARGGRGEPQHF | TGTGCCAGAGGGGGCAGGGGAGAGCCCCAGCATTTT
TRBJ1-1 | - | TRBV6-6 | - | CASSYSSSRVNTEAFF | TGTGCCAGCAGTTACTCGAGTTCCAGGGTCAACACTGAAGCTTTCTTT
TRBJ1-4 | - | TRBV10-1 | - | CASADSAEKLFF | TGCGCCAGCGCGGACTCAGCTGAAAAACTGTTTTTT
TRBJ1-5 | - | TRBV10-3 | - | CAISVYSNQPQHF | TGTGCCATCAGTGTTTATAGCAATCAGCCCCAGCATTTT
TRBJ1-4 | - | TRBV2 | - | CASRPTQVPNEKLFF | TGTGCCAGCCGCCCCACACAGGTGCCTAATGAAAAACTGTTTTTT
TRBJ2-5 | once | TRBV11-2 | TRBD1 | CASSLGWGQGRGETQYF | TGTGCCAGCAGCTTAGGGTGGGGACAGGGCCGAGGAGAGACCCAGTACTTC
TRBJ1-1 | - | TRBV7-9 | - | CASSQVGDTEAFF | TGTGCCAGCAGCCAGGTCGGGGACACTGAAGCTTTCTTT
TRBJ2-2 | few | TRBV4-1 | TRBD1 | CASSQARNQGVSGELFF | TGCGCCAGCAGCCAAGCTCGGAACCAGGGGGTATCCGGGGAGCTGTTTTTT
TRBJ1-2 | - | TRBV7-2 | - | CASSYTVRAGNNYGYTF | TGTGCCAGCAGCTACACCGTACGGGCAGGGAACAACTATGGCTACACCTTC
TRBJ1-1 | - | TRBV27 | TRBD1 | CASSSTWTGRNTEAFF | TGTGCCAGCAGTTCGACTTGGACAGGGCGGAACACTGAAGCTTTCTTT
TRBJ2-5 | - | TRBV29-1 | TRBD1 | CSVGEGQRKETQYF | TGCAGCGTGGGAGAGGGACAGCGAAAAGAGACCCAGTACTTC
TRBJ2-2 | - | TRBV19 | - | CASSTRHTNTGELFF | TGTGCCAGTAGTACCCGTCACACCAACACCGGGGAGCTGTTTTTT
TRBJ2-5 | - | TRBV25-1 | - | CATCMGGQETQYF | TGTGCCACCTGTATGGGGGGCCAAGAGACCCAGTACTTC
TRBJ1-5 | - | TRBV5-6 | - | CASSLYYDSANQPQHF | TGTGCCAGCAGCTTGTATTACGACAGTGCAAATCAGCCCCAGCATTTT
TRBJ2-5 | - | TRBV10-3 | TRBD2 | CAIRLAGEPGETQYF | TGTGCCATCAGACTAGCGGGGGAACCAGGGGAGACCCAGTACTTC
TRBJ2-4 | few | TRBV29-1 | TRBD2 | CSVEVSGGAYIQYF | TGCAGCGTTGAAGTGTCCGGGGGGGCGTACATTCAGTACTTC
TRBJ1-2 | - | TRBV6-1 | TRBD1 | CASSNGQGRDGYTF | TGTGCCAGCAGTAATGGACAGGGGAGAGATGGCTACACCTTC
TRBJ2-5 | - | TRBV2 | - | CASSSQRSRGETQYF | TGTGCCAGCAGTAGCCAGCGGAGCCGAGGAGAGACCCAGTACTTC
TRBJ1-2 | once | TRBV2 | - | CASSAAGWGNGYTF | TGTGCCAGCAGTGCGGCAGGGTGGGGTAATGGCTACACCTTC
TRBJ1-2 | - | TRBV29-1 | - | CSVEDRAGNYGYTF | TGCAGCGTTGAAGATCGGGCAGGGAACTATGGCTACACCTTC
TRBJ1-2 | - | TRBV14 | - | CASSQAGFYGYTF | TGTGCCAGCAGCCAAGCAGGATTCTATGGCTACACCTTC
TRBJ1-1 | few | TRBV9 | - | CASSLGLQVGAEAFF | TGTGCCAGCAGCCTTGGACTCCAAGTAGGCGCTGAAGCTTTCTTT
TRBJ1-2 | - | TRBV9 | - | CASSVQPLSSYTF | TGTGCCAGCAGCGTCCAACCTCTTAGTAGCTACACCTTC
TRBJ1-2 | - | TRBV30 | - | CAWSEGDGYTF | TGTGCCTGGAGTGAAGGGGATGGCTACACCTTC
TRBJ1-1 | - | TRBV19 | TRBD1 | CASSMGDRVAFF | TGTGCCAGTAGTATGGGGGACAGGGTGGCTTTCTTT
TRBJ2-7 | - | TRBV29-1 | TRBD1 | CSVTGGSGEQYF | TGCAGCGTGACAGGGGGGTCGGGCGAGCAGTACTTC
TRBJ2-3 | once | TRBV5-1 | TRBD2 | CASSLGGLAGQTDTQYF | TGCGCCAGCAGCTTGGGCGGACTAGCGGGGCAGACAGATACGCAGTATTTT
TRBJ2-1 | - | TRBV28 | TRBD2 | CASSPWTSGNEQFF | TGTGCCAGCAGTCCCTGGACTAGCGGCAATGAGCAGTTCTTC
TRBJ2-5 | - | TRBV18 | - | CASSPGGEETQYF | TGTGCCAGCTCACCAGGGGGCGAAGAGACCCAGTACTTC
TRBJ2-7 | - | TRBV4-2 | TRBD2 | CASSRGLAGTYEQYF | TGTGCCAGCAGTCGGGGACTAGCGGGGACCTACGAGCAGTACTTC
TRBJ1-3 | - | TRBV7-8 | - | CASRRTVSGNTIYF | TGTGCCAGCAGGCGGACAGTCTCTGGAAACACCATATATTTT
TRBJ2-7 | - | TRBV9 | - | CASSVEGGGAYEQYF | TGTGCCAGCAGCGTAGAGGGGGGAGGGGCCTACGAGCAGTACTTC